The 17 T cell receptor beta chains below were found in one sample sequenced in a study of blood T cell repertoires in COVID-19. Here immunoSEQ multiplex PCR was the method, and the copy in TCRdb shows in-frame clones only, minus some. This sample has about 220,000 clones; roughly 90% occur once, and the top ten carry around 2%. Specimen: peripheral blood. These receptors originate from a man under 40 who had recovered from COVID-19.

This sequence joins TRBV4-2 and TRBJ1-6, with TRBD1 as a possible D gene (6 bases). The germline V gene has CDR1 LGHNA and CDR2 YNFKEQ. The V and J ends lost 3 bases and 4 bases respectively, with 13 bases between them. There are 16 residues in the CDR3. The CDR3 bases are TGTGCCAGCAGCCAGGAAGCTGGACAGTATAATTCACCCCTCCACTTT. Its translation: CASSQEAGQYNSPLHF.

The rearrangement links TRBV6-5 to TRBJ2-1, with 7 bases matching TRBD2. In germline, CDR1 is MNHEY, CDR2 SVGAGI. The J segment lost 8 bases and the V segment lost 0 bases, leaving 7 bases of the junction unmatched. This CDR3 contains 15 residues. The CDR3 DNA follows: TGTGCCAGCAGTTACTCCGGGAGTGGGAGGGATGAGCAGTTCTTC. Encoded protein: CASSYSGSGRDEQFF.

The chain has TRBV3-1 (or the pseudogene TRBV3-2) and TRBJ1-6; no clear D gene. CDR3 length: 13 amino acids. The V gene lost 1 base and the J gene lost 10 bases, with 8 bases spanning the gap. Germline values: CDR1 LGHDT, CDR2 YNNKEL (reference sequence). The CDR3 here is CASSQVPESPLHF. The CDR3 DNA sequence: TGTGCCAGCAGCCAAGTTCCGGAGTCACCCCTCCACTTT.

The chain links TRBV7-9 to TRBJ2-3; maybe TRBD2 (6 bases). V was pared by 0 bases and J by 6 bases, with 13 bases between. Germline V gene lookup returns CDR1 SEHNR and CDR2 FQNEAQ (reference sequence). The CDR3 extends over 15 amino acids. For the CDR3, the DNA is TGTGCCAGCAGCTTAGCGCGGGGTCGGGCGGATACGCAGTATTTT. Its protein is CASSLARGRADTQYF.

Written as DNA, the CDR3 is TGTGCCAGCAGTGACCGGGATGGGCAGAACAGGGGGCCCCAGCATTTT. It codes for CASSDRDGQNRGPQHF. V and J are TRBV6-4 and TRBJ1-5; 7 bases line up with TRBD1. The V gene's germline CDR1 is MRHNA and CDR2 SNTAGT. V trimming: 2 bases; J trimming: 9 bases; junction bases outside the gene matches: 13. The CDR3 is made up of 16 amino acids.

This chain uses TRBV24-1 with TRBJ2-7; 7 bases are shared with TRBD1. Germline V CDR1 and CDR2: KGHDR, SFDVKD. The CDR3 covers 16 residues. V shed 5 bases, J shed 3 bases, and the junction held 12 bases outside the gene matches. The CDR3 sequence: CATSATSRGSIYEQYF. The CDR3 DNA follows: TGTGCCACCAGTGCCACTTCCAGGGGGTCAATCTACGAGCAGTACTTC.

Here the CDR3 reads CAISELEGADGELFF. DNA of the CDR3: TGTGCCATCAGTGAGCTGGAGGGGGCCGACGGGGAGCTGTTTTTT. This rearrangement joins TRBV10-3 to TRBJ2-2, with D tentatively TRBD1 (7 bases). The CDR3 extends over 15 amino acids. V lost 2 bases, J lost 7 bases, and 14 bases lay in between. CDR1 is ENHRY, CDR2 SYGVKD, per germline.

The chain recombines TRBV24-1 with TRBJ2-7; 8 bases match TRBD1. The CDR3 spans 16 residues. Trimming cost V 7 bases and J 2 bases; bases outside gene matches: 12. Germline V gene sequence: CDR1 KGHDR, CDR2 SFDVKD. The CDR3 spells CATSETGTGVTYEQYF. The CDR3 nucleotides are TGTGCCACCAGCGAAACAGGGACAGGTGTGACCTACGAGCAGTACTTC.

The chain has TRBV5-1 and TRBJ1-2; TRBD1 might be the D (6 bases). Trimming cost V 4 bases and J 1 base, with 14 bases left between them. CDR1 is SGHRS and CDR2 is YFSETQ in the germline V gene. The CDR3 length is 15 residues. CDR3 protein: CASSPTGQHNYGYTF. The DNA of the CDR3 is TGCGCCAGCAGCCCTACGGGACAACATAACTATGGCTACACCTTC.

This chain uses TRBV15 with TRBJ1-3; 8 bases fit TRBD1. From germline, CDR1 is LNHNV and CDR2 YYDKDF (reference sequence). Trimming at V came to 4 bases and at J to 2 bases, leaving 10 bases not matched to a gene. This CDR3 has 17 residues. Written as DNA, the CDR3 is TGTGCCACCAGCAAATACGGACAGGGAGCGACTGGAAACACCATATATTTT. Translated, it gives CATSKYGQGATGNTIYF.

This clone was observed a handful of times. V and J are TRBV5-6 and TRBJ2-1; D is possibly TRBD1 (5 bases). From germline, CDR1 is SGHDT and CDR2 YYEEEE. This CDR3 is 15 amino acids long. Trimming left V 0 bases short and J 2 bases short, with 9 bases between. CDR3 DNA sequence: TGTGCCAGCAGCTTGGGAGACAGAGCCTACAATGAGCAGTTCTTC. This codes for CASSLGDRAYNEQFF.

The gene calls are TRBV9 and TRBJ2-3; no reliable D call. The CDR3 is made up of 12 amino acids. Germline CDR1 SGDLS, CDR2 YYNGEE. The germline V and J ends were trimmed by 4 bases and 7 bases, with 10 bases remaining between them. The CDR3 sequence: CASSPDTNTQYF. As DNA, the CDR3 is TGTGCCAGCAGCCCCGATACTAATACGCAGTATTTT.

The chain links TRBV19 to TRBJ1-2, with D perhaps TRBD1 (6 bases). The ends were cut back, 8 bases at V and 3 bases at J, with 13 bases in the middle. The germline V gene encodes CDR1 LNHDA and CDR2 SQIVND (reference sequence). The CDR3 spans 13 residues. The CDR3 spells CASQIGGHYGYTF. The CDR3 DNA reads as TGTGCCAGTCAAATCGGGGGGCACTATGGCTACACCTTC. The whole variable domain, remainder taken from reference TRBV19 and TRBJ1-2, is DGGITQSPKYLFRKEGQNVTLSCEQNLNHDAMYWYRQDPGQGLRLIYYSQIVNDFQKGDIAEGYSVSREKKESFPLTVTSAQKNPTAFYLCASQIGGHYGYTFGSGTRLTVV.

CDR3 amino acids: CASSPGLAETQYF. The CDR3 region has the DNA TGTGCCAGCTCACCGGGACTAGCAGAGACCCAGTACTTC. The chain combines TRBV18 with TRBJ2-5, with 9 nucleotides matching TRBD2. With V trimmed by 3 bases and J by 4 bases, 0 bases remained unmatched. Germline-derived CDR1 and CDR2 are KGHSH and LQKENI. The CDR3 loop spans 13 amino acids.

The V call is TRBV9, the J call TRBJ2-3; 9 positions agree with TRBD2. This CDR3 is built from 15 residues. The V gene's germline CDR1 is SGDLS and CDR2 YYNGEE. Trimming at V came to 0 bases and at J to 6 bases, leaving 5 bases not matched to a gene. The CDR3 loop is CASSVVGAGGDTQYF. CDR3 bases: TGTGCCAGCAGCGTAGTCGGCGCGGGGGGGGATACGCAGTATTTT.

For the CDR3, the DNA is TGTGCCAGCAGTTACCGACAGGGCCATCAGCCCCAGCATTTT. Translated: CASSYRQGHQPQHF. The chain recombines TRBV6-5 with TRBJ1-5, with TRBD1 matching over 7 bases. This CDR3 comprises 14 residues. The V segment lost 2 bases and the J segment 5 bases; nucleotides outside the gene matches: 3. In germline, CDR1 is MNHEY, CDR2 SVGAGI.

The J gene is TRBJ1-1, the V gene TRBV18, with D hard to call. The CDR3 is 15 residues long. Germline V gene data show CDR1 as KGHSH and CDR2 as LQKENI. Trimming removed 1 base from V and 1 base from J, with 10 bases in between. CDR3 in amino acids: CASSPREEPNTEAFF. The DNA of the CDR3 is TGTGCCAGCTCACCACGCGAAGAACCGAACACTGAAGCTTTCTTT.